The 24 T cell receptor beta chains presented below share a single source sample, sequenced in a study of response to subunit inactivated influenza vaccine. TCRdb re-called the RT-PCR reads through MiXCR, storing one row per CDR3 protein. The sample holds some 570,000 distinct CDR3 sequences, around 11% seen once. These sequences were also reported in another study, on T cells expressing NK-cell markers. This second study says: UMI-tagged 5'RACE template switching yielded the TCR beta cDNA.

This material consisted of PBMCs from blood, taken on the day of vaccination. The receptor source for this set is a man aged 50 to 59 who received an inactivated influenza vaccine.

The CDR3 region is CASSLGAVYEQYF. The DNA of the CDR3 is TGTGCCAGCAGTTTGGGAGCGGTCTACGAGCAGTACTTC. This chain joins TRBV28 and TRBJ2-7, with D possibly matching TRBD2 (5 bases). Germline CDR1 MDHEN, CDR2 SYDVKM. V dropped 3 bases and J dropped 3 bases, with 9 bases sitting between them. The CDR3 is 13 amino acids.

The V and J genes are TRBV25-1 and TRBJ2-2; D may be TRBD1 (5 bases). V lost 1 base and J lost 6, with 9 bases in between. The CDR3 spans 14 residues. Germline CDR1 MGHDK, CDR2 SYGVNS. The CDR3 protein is CASSESGFAGELFF. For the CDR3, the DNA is TGTGCCAGCAGTGAATCAGGGTTCGCCGGGGAGCTGTTTTTT.

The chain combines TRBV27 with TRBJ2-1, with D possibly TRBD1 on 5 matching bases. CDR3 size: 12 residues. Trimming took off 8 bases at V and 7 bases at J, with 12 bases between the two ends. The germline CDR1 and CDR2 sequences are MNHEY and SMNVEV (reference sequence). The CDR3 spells CASGPGFNEQFF. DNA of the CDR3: TGTGCCAGCGGCCCAGGGTTTAATGAGCAGTTCTTC.

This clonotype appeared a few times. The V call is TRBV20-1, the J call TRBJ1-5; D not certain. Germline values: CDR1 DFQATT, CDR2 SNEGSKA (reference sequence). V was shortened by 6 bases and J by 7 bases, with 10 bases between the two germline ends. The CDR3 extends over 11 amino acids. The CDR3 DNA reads TGCAGTGCCACCGAGGGCCAGCCCCAGCATTTT. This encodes CSATEGQPQHF.

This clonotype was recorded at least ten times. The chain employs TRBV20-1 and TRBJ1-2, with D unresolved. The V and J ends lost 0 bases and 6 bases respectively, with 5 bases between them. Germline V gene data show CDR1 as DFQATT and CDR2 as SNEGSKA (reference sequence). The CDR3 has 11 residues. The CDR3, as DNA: TGCAGTGCTAGAGATACAGATGGCTACACCTTC. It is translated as CSARDTDGYTF.

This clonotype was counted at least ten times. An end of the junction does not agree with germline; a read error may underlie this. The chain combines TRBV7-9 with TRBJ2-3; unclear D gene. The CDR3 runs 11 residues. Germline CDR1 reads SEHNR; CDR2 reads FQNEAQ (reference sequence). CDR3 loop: CASSFRDTQYF. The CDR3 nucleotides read TGCGCCAGCAGCTTCAGGGATACGCAGTATTTT.

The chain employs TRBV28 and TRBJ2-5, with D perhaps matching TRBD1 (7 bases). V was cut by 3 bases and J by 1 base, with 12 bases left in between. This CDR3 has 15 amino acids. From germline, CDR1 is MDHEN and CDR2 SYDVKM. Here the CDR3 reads CASSFAGGSQETQYF. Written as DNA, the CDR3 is TGTGCCAGCAGTTTCGCAGGGGGGAGCCAAGAGACCCAGTACTTC. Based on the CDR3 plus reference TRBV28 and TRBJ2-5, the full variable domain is DVKVTQSSRYLVKRTGEKVFLECVQDMDHENMFWYRQDPGLGLRLIYFSYDVKMKEKGDIPEGYSVSREKKERFSLILESASTNQTSMYLCASSFAGGSQETQYFGPGTRLLVL.

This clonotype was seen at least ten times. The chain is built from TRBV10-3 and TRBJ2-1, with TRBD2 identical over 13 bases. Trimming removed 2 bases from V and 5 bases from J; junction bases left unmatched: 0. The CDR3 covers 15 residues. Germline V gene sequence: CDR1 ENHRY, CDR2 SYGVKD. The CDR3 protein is CAISEGLAGDNEQFF. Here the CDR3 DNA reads TGTGCCATCAGTGAGGGACTAGCGGGGGACAATGAGCAGTTCTTC.

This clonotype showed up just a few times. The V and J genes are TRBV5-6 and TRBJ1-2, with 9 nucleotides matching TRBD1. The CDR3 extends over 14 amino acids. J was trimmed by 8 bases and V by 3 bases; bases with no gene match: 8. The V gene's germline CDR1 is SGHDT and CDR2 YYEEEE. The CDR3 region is CASSSWDRAMGYTF. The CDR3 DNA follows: TGTGCCAGCAGCTCGTGGGACAGGGCAATGGGCTACACCTTC.

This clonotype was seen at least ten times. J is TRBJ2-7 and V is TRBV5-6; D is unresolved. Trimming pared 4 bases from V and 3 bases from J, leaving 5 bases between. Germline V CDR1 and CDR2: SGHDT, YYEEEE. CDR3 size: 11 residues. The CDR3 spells CASSGHYEQYF. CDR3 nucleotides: TGTGCCAGCAGCGGCCACTACGAGCAGTACTTC.

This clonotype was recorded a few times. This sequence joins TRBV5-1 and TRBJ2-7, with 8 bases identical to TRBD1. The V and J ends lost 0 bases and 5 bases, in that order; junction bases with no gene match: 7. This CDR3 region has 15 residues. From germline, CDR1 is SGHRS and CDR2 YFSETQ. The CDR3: CASSLEGQVGHEQYF. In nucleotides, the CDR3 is TGCGCCAGCAGCTTGGAGGGACAGGTCGGGCACGAGCAGTACTTC.

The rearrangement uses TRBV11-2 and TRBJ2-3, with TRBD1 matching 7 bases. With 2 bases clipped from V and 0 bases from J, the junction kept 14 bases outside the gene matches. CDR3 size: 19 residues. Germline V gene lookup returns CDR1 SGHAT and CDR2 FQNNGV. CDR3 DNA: TGTGCCAGCAGCTTACGAGGGGGCGGTCTAGCCCCGAGCACAGATACGCAGTATTTT. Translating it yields CASSLRGGGLAPSTDTQYF.

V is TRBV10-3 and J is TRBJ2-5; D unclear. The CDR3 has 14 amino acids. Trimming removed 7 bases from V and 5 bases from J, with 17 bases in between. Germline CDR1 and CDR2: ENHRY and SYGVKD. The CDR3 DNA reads TGTGCCATCAAACGGTCTTCGATGTTGGAGACCCAGTACTTC. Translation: CAIKRSSMLETQYF.

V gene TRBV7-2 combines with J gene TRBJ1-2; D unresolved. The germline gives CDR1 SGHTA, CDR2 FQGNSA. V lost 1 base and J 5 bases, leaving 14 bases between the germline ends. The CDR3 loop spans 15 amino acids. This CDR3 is CASSLEATRPYGYTF. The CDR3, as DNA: TGTGCCAGCAGCTTAGAGGCGACAAGACCTTATGGCTACACCTTC.

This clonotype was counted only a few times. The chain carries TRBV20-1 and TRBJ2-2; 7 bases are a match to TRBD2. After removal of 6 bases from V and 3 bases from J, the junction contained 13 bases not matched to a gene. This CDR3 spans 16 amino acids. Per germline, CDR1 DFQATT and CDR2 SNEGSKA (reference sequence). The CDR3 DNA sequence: TGCAGTGCGTGGGAGGGACGTCGGGGGGACACCGGGGAGCTGTTTTTT. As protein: CSAWEGRRGDTGELFF.

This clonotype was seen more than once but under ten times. CDR3 sequence: CATSRTGDTQYF. CDR3 nucleotide sequence: TGTGCCACCAGCAGAACGGGGGATACGCAGTATTTT. The gene calls are TRBV15 and TRBJ2-3; maybe TRBD2 (5 bases). Germline CDR1 is LNHNV and CDR2 is YYDKDF (reference sequence). The CDR3 sequence is 12 residues long. The V and J ends lost 2 bases and 6 bases respectively, with 6 bases between them.

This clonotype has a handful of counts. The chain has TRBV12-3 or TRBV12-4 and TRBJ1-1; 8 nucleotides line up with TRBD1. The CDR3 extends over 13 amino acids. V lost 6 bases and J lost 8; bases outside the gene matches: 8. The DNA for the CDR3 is TGTGCCAGCAGCCCATCGGGACAGGCCGAAGCTTTCTTT. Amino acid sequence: CASSPSGQAEAFF.

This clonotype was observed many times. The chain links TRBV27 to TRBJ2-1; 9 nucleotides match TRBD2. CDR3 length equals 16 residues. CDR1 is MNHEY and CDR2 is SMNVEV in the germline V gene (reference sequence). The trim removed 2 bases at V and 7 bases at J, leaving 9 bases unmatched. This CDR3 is CASSLIRGGALNEQFF. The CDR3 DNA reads TGTGCCAGCAGTTTAATCCGCGGGGGGGCCCTGAATGAGCAGTTCTTC.

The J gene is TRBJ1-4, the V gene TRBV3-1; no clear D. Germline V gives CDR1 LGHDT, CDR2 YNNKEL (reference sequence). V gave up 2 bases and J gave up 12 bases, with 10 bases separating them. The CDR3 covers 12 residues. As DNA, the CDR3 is TGTGCCAGCAGCCAACCCGACGGGGAACTGTTTTTT. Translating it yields CASSQPDGELFF.

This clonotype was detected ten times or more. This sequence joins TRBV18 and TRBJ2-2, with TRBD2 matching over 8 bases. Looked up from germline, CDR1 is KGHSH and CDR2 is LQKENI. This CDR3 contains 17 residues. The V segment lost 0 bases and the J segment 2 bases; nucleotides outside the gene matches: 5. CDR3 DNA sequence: TGTGCCAGCTCACCACCGGAGCGGGGGTACAACACCGGGGAGCTGTTTTTT. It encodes CASSPPERGYNTGELFF.

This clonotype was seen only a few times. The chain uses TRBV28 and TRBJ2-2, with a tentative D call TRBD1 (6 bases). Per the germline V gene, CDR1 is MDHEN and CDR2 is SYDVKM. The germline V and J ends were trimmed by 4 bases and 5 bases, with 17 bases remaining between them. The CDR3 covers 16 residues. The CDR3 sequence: CASSYPGTRRTGELFF. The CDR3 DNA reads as TGTGCCAGCAGTTACCCCGGGACACGGCGGACCGGGGAGCTGTTTTTT.

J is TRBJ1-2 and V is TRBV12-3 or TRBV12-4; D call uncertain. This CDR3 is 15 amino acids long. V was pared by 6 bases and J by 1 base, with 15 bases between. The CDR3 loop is CASSPAGFGNYGYTF. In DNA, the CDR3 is TGTGCCAGCAGCCCGGCGGGGTTTGGTAACTATGGCTACACCTTC.

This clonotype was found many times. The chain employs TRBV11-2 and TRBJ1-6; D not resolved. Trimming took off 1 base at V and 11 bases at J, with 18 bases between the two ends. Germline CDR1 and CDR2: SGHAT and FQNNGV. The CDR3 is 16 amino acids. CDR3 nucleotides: TGTGCCAGCAGCTTAGTCTCCGGGCCGCGTCACCCACCCCTCCACTTT. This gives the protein CASSLVSGPRHPPLHF.

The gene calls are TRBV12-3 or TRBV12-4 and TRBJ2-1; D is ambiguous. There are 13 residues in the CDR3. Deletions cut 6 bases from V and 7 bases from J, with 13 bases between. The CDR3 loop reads CASSLNNGNEQFF. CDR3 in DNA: TGTGCCAGCAGCCTCAACAACGGTAATGAGCAGTTCTTC.